This entry lists 18 T cell receptor beta chains sequenced from one sample in a study of T cells in Graves' hyperthyroidism and ophthalmopathy (dated by TCRdb to the late 2010s). To prepare the library, multiplex PCR was applied. Sequencing instrument: Illumina HiSeq 2000. The TCR beta CDR3 regions were amplified from RNA transcripts. For the first round of RT-PCR on the TCR CDR3, the HTBI primer set was used together with the Qiagen OneStep RT-PCR kit. TCRdb passed the public sequencing reads through fastp at Q25 and MiXCR, retaining productive beta sequences. For every CDR3 protein sequence, its rows merge into one entry that carries the most common genes and DNA. This sample holds over 450,000 distinct CDR3 sequences; around 15% were observed only once. The leading ten clones occupy 15% to 20% of the sample. Material: blood. These receptors were collected from a woman in her late teens or twenties with Graves' hyperthyroidism.

This clonotype was seen ten or more times. This chain links TRBV29-1 with TRBJ2-2; no definite D call. Germline V gene data show CDR1 as SQVTM and CDR2 as ANQGSEA. The CDR3 extends over 15 amino acids. V was shortened by 4 bases and J by 5 bases, with 17 bases between the two germline ends. This chain's CDR3 is CSVVGVDPRTGELFF. Written as DNA, the CDR3 is TGCAGCGTTGTCGGAGTGGATCCTCGGACCGGGGAGCTGTTTTTT.

This clonotype occurred many times. The chain uses TRBV6-6 and TRBJ1-2, with D uncertain. V was clipped by 0 bases and J by 5 bases, with 10 bases between them. The CDR3 runs to 14 residues. Looked up from germline, CDR1 is MNHNY and CDR2 is SVGAGI (reference sequence). CDR3 in amino acids: CASSYSGRRYGYTF. CDR3 in DNA: TGTGCCAGCAGTTACTCGGGGAGAAGATATGGCTACACCTTC.

This clonotype has at least ten counts. CDR3 residues: CASSEMRGANTEAFF. The CDR3 nucleotides are TGTGCCAGCAGTGAAATGCGGGGGGCTAACACTGAAGCTTTCTTT. The chain combines TRBV2 with TRBJ1-1, with TRBD1 as a possible D gene (6 bases). Deletions cut 2 bases from V and 2 bases from J, with 12 bases between. This CDR3 region has 15 residues. Looked up from germline, CDR1 is SNHLY and CDR2 is FYNNEI. Combining the CDR3 with reference TRBV2 and TRBJ1-1 gives the whole variable domain EPEVTQTPSHQVTQMGQEVILRCVPISNHLYFYWYRQILGQKVEFLVSFYNNEISEKSEIFDDQFSVERPDGSNFTLKIRSTKLEDSAMYFCASSEMRGANTEAFFGQGTRLTVV.

In its sample, this clonotype was seen many times. The V gene is TRBV11-2, the J gene TRBJ2-3, with a possible D match to TRBD2 (5 bases). V lost 3 bases to trimming and J lost 3 bases, with 10 bases between them. CDR1 and CDR2 (germline): SGHAT, FQNNGV. The CDR3 totals 14 residues. CDR3: CASSFSVATDTQYF. DNA for the CDR3: TGTGCCAGCAGCTTTTCGGTAGCGACAGATACGCAGTATTTT.

Comments on this clonotype: A single base separates this from a much larger clone, so it may be a read error. The chain links TRBV6-2 or TRBV6-3 to TRBJ2-3, with D tentatively TRBD1 or TRBD2 (5 bases each). Looked up from germline, CDR1 is MNHEY and CDR2 is SVGEGT. V was trimmed by 6 bases and J by 10 bases, leaving 23 bases between them. This CDR3 is built from 15 residues. CDR3 in DNA: TGTGCCAGCAGACCAATTACAGGACCCGGGGATGCGCAGTATTTT. Translated, it gives CASRPITGPGDAQYF.

At least ten counts were recorded for this clonotype. V is TRBV2 and J is TRBJ1-1, with D tentatively TRBD1 (5 bases). V lost 8 bases and J 0 bases, leaving 13 bases between the germline ends. The CDR3 consists of 14 residues. Per the germline V gene, CDR1 is SNHLY and CDR2 is FYNNEI. CDR3 region: CASATGTVNTEAFF. The CDR3 nucleotides are TGTGCCAGCGCGACCGGGACGGTGAACACTGAAGCTTTCTTT.

The chain uses TRBV3-1 and TRBJ1-1; the D is unclear. The V end was cut by 10 bases, the J end by 8 bases, with 14 bases between. The CDR3 length is 11 residues. Germline values: CDR1 LGHDT, CDR2 YNNKEL (reference sequence). CDR3 in DNA: TGTGCCATCAGTTCAGCAATCGAAGCTTTCTTT. Translation: CAISSAIEAFF.

This chain uses TRBV12-3 or TRBV12-4 with TRBJ2-2, with D possibly TRBD1 on 6 matching bases. The V end was cut by 5 bases, the J end by 4 bases, with 14 bases between. This CDR3 region has 15 residues. In DNA, the CDR3 is TGTGCCAGCAGTGCTGGGGGCGCAGGCACCGGGGAGCTGTTTTTT. Protein sequence: CASSAGGAGTGELFF.

This clonotype was picked up many times. The chain couples TRBV24-1 to TRBJ2-5; a weak D match, TRBD1 (6 bases). Trimming took 3 bases from V and 2 from J, leaving 15 bases between them. CDR1 and CDR2 from the germline V gene are KGHDR and SFDVKD. There are 16 residues in the CDR3. The CDR3 here is CATSDPRTDRQETQYF. The CDR3 coding sequence is TGTGCCACCAGTGATCCCCGGACAGATAGGCAAGAGACCCAGTACTTC.

The chain uses TRBV30 and TRBJ2-3; D is undetermined. The V gene lost 3 bases and the J gene lost 7 bases, with 14 bases spanning the gap. Germline assignment: CDR1 GTSNPN and CDR2 SVGIG (reference sequence). This CDR3 contains 13 residues. The chain's CDR3 is CAWRAPGAHTQYF. The CDR3 DNA follows: TGTGCCTGGAGGGCTCCCGGCGCCCATACGCAGTATTTT.

This rearrangement joins TRBV24-1 to TRBJ2-1; either TRBD1 or TRBD2 may fit D (5 bases each). This CDR3 spans 14 amino acids. Germline-derived CDR1 and CDR2 are KGHDR and SFDVKD. V was shortened by 9 bases and J by 5 bases, with 16 bases between the two germline ends. The CDR3 DNA reads TGTGCCACCGCAGCCGGGACCCCTAACAATGAGCAGTTCTTC. Amino acids: CATAAGTPNNEQFF.

About this clonotype itself: Since a much larger clone is just one base distant, this may be a read error. The CDR3 region has the DNA TGTGCCAGCAATCCACAGGGTCGGGGCTATAATTCACCCCTCCACTTT. Its protein product is CASNPQGRGYNSPLHF. This chain links TRBV12-3 or TRBV12-4 with TRBJ1-6, with D perhaps TRBD1 (6 bases). V was clipped by 7 bases and J by 3 bases, with 16 bases between them. This CDR3 region has 16 residues.

J is TRBJ1-5 and V is TRBV7-9; perhaps TRBD1 as D (6 bases). Germline-derived CDR1 and CDR2 are SEHNR and FQNEAQ (reference sequence). This CDR3 is 15 amino acids long. Trimming took 4 bases from V and 3 from J, leaving 13 bases between them. The CDR3 loop is CASSSGQTNNQPQHF. The CDR3 DNA is TGTGCCAGCAGCTCTGGACAGACTAACAATCAGCCCCAGCATTTT.

This clonotype has more than one count but fewer than ten. CDR3 sequence reads: CASSSYGQENQPQHF. The CDR3 DNA reads as TGTGCCAGCAGCTCTTACGGACAGGAGAATCAGCCCCAGCATTTT. V gene TRBV5-4 combines with J gene TRBJ1-5, with 7 nucleotides matching TRBD1. J was trimmed by 4 bases and V by 3 bases; bases with no gene match: 7. From germline, CDR1 is SGHNT and CDR2 YYREEE (reference sequence). The CDR3 is made up of 15 amino acids.

Comments on this clonotype: Just one base apart from a much larger clone, this may be a read error. This chain links TRBV12-3 or TRBV12-4 with TRBJ2-3; D is undetermined. V dropped 6 bases and J dropped 4 bases, with 17 bases sitting between them. This CDR3 has 15 amino acids. The CDR3 spells CASRPDPDYADTQYF. The CDR3 nucleotides read TGTGCCAGCAGACCGGACCCGGATTACGCAGATACGCAGTATTTT.

Ten or more counts support this clonotype. The genes are TRBV5-5 and TRBJ1-1; TRBD1 agrees at 7 bases. V lost 4 bases to trimming and J lost 1 base; unmatched junction nucleotides: 10. CDR1 is SGHKS and CDR2 is YYEKEE in the germline V gene (reference sequence). The CDR3 length is 16 residues. This CDR3 is CASSTVTGRENTEAFF. Here the CDR3 DNA reads TGTGCCAGCAGCACAGTGACAGGGCGGGAGAACACTGAAGCTTTCTTT. The variable domain in full, with the rest retrieved from reference TRBV5-5 and TRBJ1-1, is DAGVTQSPTHLIKTRGQQVTLRCSPISGHKSVSWYQQVLGQGPQFIFQYYEKEERGRGNFPDRFSARQFPNYSSELNVNALLLGDSALYLCASSTVTGRENTEAFFGQGTRLTVV.

This clonotype was recorded many times. The chain recombines TRBV10-3 with TRBJ2-1; TRBD2 matches at 8 bases. There are 14 residues in the CDR3. Germline trimming cut 6 bases from V and 10 bases from J; bases unmatched to any gene: 11. From germline, CDR1 is ENHRY and CDR2 SYGVKD. The CDR3 DNA is TGTGCCATCAGCGGGGGGGGGCAATCAGAAGAGCAGTTCTTC. Translating it yields CAISGGGQSEEQFF.

This clonotype was recorded a few times. The V and J genes are TRBV4-1 and TRBJ2-7, with 14 bases identical to TRBD2. The length of the CDR3 is 15 residues. The germline V gene encodes CDR1 MGHRA and CDR2 YSYEKL. Losses at the gene ends were 4 bases for V and 7 bases for J; bases not matched to a gene: 6. CDR3 in DNA: TGCGCCAGCAGCCGACCGGGACTAGCGGGAGATGAGCAGTACTTC. It is translated as CASSRPGLAGDEQYF.